The source of this TCR beta chain is a study of OX40 agonist ivuxolimab in advanced cancers. In the study overall: Allowance was made for prior anti-PD-1, anti-PD-L1 or anti-CTLA-4 therapy, and roughly 40% had some. Three patients had partial responses: one hepatocellular carcinoma, two cutaneous melanoma. General study results and limits: Some nonresponders likewise displayed low normalized T-cell clonal expansion.

V lost 2 bases, J lost 10 bases, and 25 bases lay in between. The CDR3 has 16 amino acids. Germline values: CDR1 SGHRS, CDR2 YFSETQ. As to this clone: Its antigen remains unknown.

Sequenced by immunoSEQ multiplex PCR; TCRdb stores in-frame clones only, minus some. Here the sample spans about 14,000 clones, 82% being singletons. This chain connects TRBV5-1 to TRBJ2-7; D ambiguous. The material sequenced was CD4+ or CD8+ T cells sorted from blood, taken in a trial of the OX40 agonist ivuxolimab. The receptor was isolated from an adult with an advanced solid tumor such as melanoma, head and neck, liver or kidney cancer. The CDR3 DNA is TGCGCCAGCAGCTTATCTCCCGCCTCTCCCCTCGAGCCCCAGTACTTC. Its translation: CASSLSPASPLEPQYF.